Following are 10 T cell receptor beta chains from one sample sequenced in a study of cytomegalovirus exposure and HLA in healthy donors. Vbeta (60) and Jbeta (13) primers were used in the PCR. The data were produced by immunoSEQ multiplex PCR, yet TCRdb's version contains in-frame clones alone and is incomplete. Among 91,000 or so clones listed, approximately 76% were seen once. Specimen: PBMCs. The source is a man aged 25 to 45 in good health and CMV-seropositive.

The CDR3 bases are TGTGCCACCAGCAGAGATCGGCAGGGGGGAGGCAATCAGCCCCAGCATTTT. This gives the protein CATSRDRQGGGNQPQHF. The rearrangement links TRBV15 to TRBJ1-5; 7 bases map to TRBD1. The CDR3 covers 17 residues. J lost 2 bases, V lost 0 bases, and 7 bases had no gene match. Germline CDR1 reads LNHNV; CDR2 reads YYDKDF (reference sequence).

This clone was seen more than once but under ten times. The gene calls are TRBV27 and TRBJ2-1, with TRBD2 identical over 10 bases. This CDR3 contains 14 residues. J was trimmed by 4 bases and V by 6 bases; bases with no gene match: 3. Germline V lookup: CDR1 MNHEY, CDR2 SMNVEV (reference sequence). The CDR3 spells CASSLAGEYNEQFF. The CDR3 DNA reads TGTGCCAGCAGCCTAGCGGGAGAGTACAATGAGCAGTTCTTC.

The chain is built from TRBV5-4 and TRBJ2-1, with 12 bases lining up with TRBD2. Germline V lookup: CDR1 SGHNT, CDR2 YYREEE (reference sequence). This CDR3 region has 17 residues. V shed 0 bases and J 6 bases; nucleotides not matched to a gene: 7. The CDR3 nucleotides read TGTGCCAGCAGCTTGGGGGCTAGCGGGGGGGTGGGCAATGAGCAGTTCTTC. Its translation: CASSLGASGGVGNEQFF. The entire variable domain, with the rest obtained from reference TRBV5-4 and TRBJ2-1, is as follows: ETGVTQSPTHLIKTRGQQVTLRCSSQSGHNTVSWYQQALGQGPQFIFQYYREEENGRGNFPPRFSGLQFPNYSSELNVNALELDDSALYLCASSLGASGGVGNEQFFGPGTRLTVL.

The chain is built from TRBV27 and TRBJ2-2; D is undetermined. CDR1 MNHEY and CDR2 SMNVEV come from the germline V gene (reference sequence). The CDR3 runs 13 residues. Trimming pared 5 bases from V and 7 bases from J, leaving 11 bases between. Here the CDR3 DNA reads TGTGCCAGCAGTCCCCGAGGCAGCGGGGAGCTGTTTTTT. This codes for CASSPRGSGELFF.

The rearrangement uses TRBV7-3 and TRBJ2-3; 11 nucleotides align to TRBD2. Trimming removed 0 bases from V and 6 bases from J; junction bases left unmatched: 2. The CDR3 spans 15 residues. From germline, CDR1 is SGHTA and CDR2 FQGTGA. In DNA, the CDR3 is TGTGCCAGCAGCTTAACTAGCGGGAGGGCGGATACGCAGTATTTT. Its protein product is CASSLTSGRADTQYF. Complete variable domain (other parts from reference TRBV7-3 and TRBJ2-3): GAGVSQTPSNKVTEKGKYVELRCDPISGHTALYWYRQSLGQGPEFLIYFQGTGAADDSGLPNDRFFAVRPEGSVSTLKIQRTERGDSAVYLCASSLTSGRADTQYFGPGTRLTVL.

This chain uses TRBV9 with TRBJ1-1, with a weak D call TRBD1 (6 bases). Trimming removed 0 bases at V and 3 bases at J, with 18 bases between. This CDR3 is 17 amino acids long. The germline V gene has CDR1 SGDLS and CDR2 YYNGEE. The CDR3 protein is CASSVAGGGYGDTEAFF. CDR3 DNA sequence: TGTGCCAGCAGCGTAGCGGGCGGGGGCTATGGGGACACTGAAGCTTTCTTT. Looking up the rest from reference TRBV9 and TRBJ1-1 gives the full variable domain: DSGVTQTPKHLITATGQRVTLRCSPRSGDLSVYWYQQSLDQGLQFLIQYYNGEERAKGNILERFSAQQFPDLHSELNLSSLELGDSALYFCASSVAGGGYGDTEAFFGQGTRLTVV.

The rearrangement links TRBV7-9 to TRBJ1-2, with TRBD1 as a possible D gene (6 bases). CDR3 size: 15 residues. Germline V gene data show CDR1 as SEHNR and CDR2 as FQNEAQ (reference sequence). The V end was cut by 5 bases, the J end by 6 bases, with 19 bases between. CDR3 protein: CASSPATGTTHGYTF. Written as DNA, the CDR3 is TGTGCCAGCAGCCCCGCGACAGGAACAACCCATGGCTACACCTTC. The entire variable domain, with the rest obtained from reference TRBV7-9 and TRBJ1-2, is as follows: DTGVSQNPRHKITKRGQNVTFRCDPISEHNRLYWYRQTLGQGPEFLTYFQNEAQLEKSRLLSDRFSAERPKGSFSTLEIQRTEQGDSAMYLCASSPATGTTHGYTFGSGTRLTVV.

V gene TRBV28 combines with J gene TRBJ2-7; D might be TRBD1 (5 bases). Trimming cost V 5 bases and J 5 bases, with 10 bases left between them. Germline CDR1 MDHEN, CDR2 SYDVKM. The CDR3 contains 12 residues. The CDR3 loop reads CASSPTADEQYF. The CDR3 region has the DNA TGTGCCAGCAGTCCGACAGCAGACGAGCAGTACTTC.

This clone was observed a few times. V and J are TRBV18 and TRBJ1-5; 7 bases line up with TRBD1. The ends lost 4 bases at V and 4 bases at J; junction bases unmatched: 4. In germline, CDR1 is KGHSH, CDR2 LQKENI. The CDR3 spans 14 residues. DNA for the CDR3: TGTGCCAGCTCACGGGACAGCCCGAATCAGCCCCAGCATTTT. This translates into CASSRDSPNQPQHF.

This chain connects TRBV15 to TRBJ1-4; D may be TRBD1 (5 bases). The CDR3 runs 15 residues. Germline V gene data show CDR1 as LNHNV and CDR2 as YYDKDF (reference sequence). With 5 bases removed from V and 8 bases from J, the gap between germline ends came to 18 bases. The CDR3 nucleotides read TGTGCCACCAGCCAAGAAAGGGGAATGAAGGAAAAACTGTTTTTT. Translation gives CATSQERGMKEKLFF. Variable domain in full (rest from reference TRBV15 and TRBJ1-4): DAMVIQNPRYQVTQFGKPVTLSCSQTLNHNVMYWYQQKSSQAPKLLFHYYDKDFNNEADTPDNFQSRRPNTSFCFLDIRSPGLGDTAMYLCATSQERGMKEKLFFGSGTQLSVL.